The 23 T cell receptor beta chains below come from one sample, sequenced in a study of cytomegalovirus exposure and HLA in healthy donors. Researchers ran the PCR with 60 Vbeta and 13 Jbeta primers. The data were produced by immunoSEQ multiplex PCR, yet TCRdb's version contains in-frame clones alone and is incomplete. The table lists 45,000 to 55,000 clones, with more than 9.5% in the top ten. The sample comprised PBMCs. The receptors were gathered from a woman aged 50 to 60 in good health and CMV-seropositive.

V usage is TRBV7-3 and J usage is TRBJ1-1; TRBD1 is a possible D gene (5 bases). Germline V gene sequence: CDR1 SGHTA, CDR2 FQGTGA. V lost 2 bases and J 1 base, leaving 8 bases between the germline ends. The CDR3 length is 14 residues. CDR3 amino acids: CASSLDRSNTEAFF. CDR3 nucleotide sequence: TGTGCCAGCAGCTTAGACAGATCGAACACTGAAGCTTTCTTT.

The rearrangement joins TRBV28 to TRBJ2-3; a weak D match, TRBD1 (6 bases). The CDR3 spans 15 residues. The germline V gene encodes CDR1 MDHEN and CDR2 SYDVKM. V lost 5 bases and J 4 bases, leaving 16 bases between the germline ends. The CDR3: CASSTRRTVADTQYF. The CDR3 DNA reads TGTGCCAGCAGTACTAGAAGGACAGTGGCAGATACGCAGTATTTT.

This chain joins TRBV18 and TRBJ2-1; TRBD1 matches 9 bases. Trimming at V came to 4 bases and at J to 8 bases, leaving 9 bases not matched to a gene. CDR1 and CDR2 from the germline V gene are KGHSH and LQKENI. This CDR3 is built from 15 residues. CDR3 protein: CASSRRTGALDEQFF. As DNA, the CDR3 is TGTGCCAGCTCACGGCGGACAGGGGCGCTCGATGAGCAGTTCTTC.

CDR3 residues: CASSKTPGAGNTIYF. The CDR3 nucleotides are TGTGCCAGCAGCAAAACCCCCGGGGCTGGAAACACCATATATTTT. This rearrangement joins TRBV11-2 to TRBJ1-3; D uncertain. The CDR3 sequence is 15 residues long. Germline V lookup: CDR1 SGHAT, CDR2 FQNNGV. V lost 5 bases and J lost 2, with 13 bases in between.

CDR3 region: CASSPQGVKNIQYF. In nucleotides, the CDR3 is TGTGCCAGTAGTCCCCAGGGTGTCAAAAACATTCAGTACTTC. The gene calls are TRBV19 and TRBJ2-4, with TRBD1 as a possible D gene (5 bases). Germline CDR1 is LNHDA and CDR2 is SQIVND (reference sequence). Deletions cut 5 bases from V and 3 bases from J, with 11 bases between. The CDR3 contains 14 residues. The complete variable domain, with remaining parts taken from reference TRBV19 and TRBJ2-4, reads DGGITQSPKYLFRKEGQNVTLSCEQNLNHDAMYWYRQDPGQGLRLIYYSQIVNDFQKGDIAEGYSVSREKKESFPLTVTSAQKNPTAFYLCASSPQGVKNIQYFGAGTRLSVL.

The chain carries TRBV28 and TRBJ2-7; D gene ambiguous. The germline V gene has CDR1 MDHEN and CDR2 SYDVKM. The CDR3 has 14 residues. V was trimmed by 3 bases and J by 3 bases, leaving 12 bases between them. CDR3 sequence: CASSLHPYRYEQYF. CDR3 DNA sequence: TGTGCCAGCAGTTTGCACCCCTACCGCTACGAGCAGTACTTC.

This rearrangement joins TRBV5-1 to TRBJ2-1; 12 nucleotides agree with TRBD2. Germline V gives CDR1 SGHRS, CDR2 YFSETQ. The junction had 9 bases not matched to a gene; V was cut back by 4 bases and J by 10 bases. CDR3 length: 15 residues. The CDR3 DNA is TGCGCCAGCAGCGTTACTAGCGGGGGGTTTGAGGAGCAGTTCTTC. This translates into CASSVTSGGFEEQFF.

V usage is TRBV11-1 and J usage is TRBJ1-1; 7 bases are shared with TRBD1. The CDR3 runs 14 residues. J gave up 1 base and V 5 bases, and 4 bases lay outside the gene matches. Germline assignment: CDR1 SGHAT and CDR2 FQDESV (reference sequence). Written as DNA, the CDR3 is TGTGCCAGCAGCCCAGGGGGGAAGAACACTGAAGCTTTCTTT. Amino acid sequence: CASSPGGKNTEAFF.

The chain is built from TRBV15 and TRBJ2-7, with D possibly matching TRBD1 (5 bases). Looked up from germline, CDR1 is LNHNV and CDR2 is YYDKDF (reference sequence). The CDR3 totals 15 residues. Trimming took off 0 bases at V and 3 bases at J, with 12 bases between the two ends. The CDR3, as DNA: TGTGCCACCAGCAGAGACAGGGTTTTGGGCTACGAGCAGTACTTC. Amino acids: CATSRDRVLGYEQYF.

This chain joins TRBV18 and TRBJ1-1, with D tentatively TRBD1 (5 bases). With 6 bases removed from V and 3 bases from J, the gap between germline ends came to 17 bases. The CDR3 contains 15 residues. Per germline, CDR1 KGHSH and CDR2 LQKENI. The DNA for the CDR3 is TGTGCCAGCTCCGTACAGGAGACAATGGACACTGAAGCTTTCTTT. Its protein product is CASSVQETMDTEAFF.

This sequence joins TRBV19 and TRBJ2-7; the D gene is possibly TRBD2 (5 bases). The germline gives CDR1 LNHDA, CDR2 SQIVND (reference sequence). This CDR3 region has 13 residues. Between the trimmed V and J ends, which lost 3 bases and 3 bases, there was a span of 9 bases. The CDR3 here is CASSIGLSYEQYF. The CDR3 DNA follows: TGTGCCAGTAGTATCGGACTGAGCTACGAGCAGTACTTC.

CDR3 protein: CASSSPAGARDEQFF. CDR3 DNA sequence: TGTGCCAGCAGTTCACCAGCGGGAGCTAGGGATGAGCAGTTCTTC. The V and J genes are TRBV27 and TRBJ2-1; 8 bases agree with TRBD2. Germline-derived CDR1 and CDR2 are MNHEY and SMNVEV (reference sequence). The CDR3 spans 15 residues. The trim removed 4 bases at V and 8 bases at J, leaving 10 bases unmatched.

The chain recombines TRBV12-5 with TRBJ1-5; 9 bases agree with TRBD1. V lost 5 bases to trimming and J lost 6 bases; unmatched junction nucleotides: 8. The CDR3 is made up of 15 amino acids. Per germline, CDR1 LGHNT and CDR2 FRNRAP. The CDR3 protein is CASGPGQGDGQPQHF. CDR3 DNA: TGTGCTAGTGGTCCGGGACAGGGAGATGGTCAGCCCCAGCATTTT.

The genes are TRBV5-1 and TRBJ2-1, with 10 nucleotides matching TRBD1. Germline CDR1 SGHRS, CDR2 YFSETQ. With 0 bases clipped from V and 5 bases from J, the junction kept 2 bases outside the gene matches. The CDR3 extends over 15 amino acids. CDR3 sequence: CASSLGDRGDNEQFF. In DNA form, the CDR3 reads TGCGCCAGCAGCTTGGGGGACAGGGGAGACAATGAGCAGTTCTTC.

The chain employs TRBV6-5 and TRBJ1-2; 7 nucleotides align to TRBD1. The V segment lost 2 bases and the J segment 0 bases; nucleotides outside the gene matches: 6. CDR3 length equals 16 residues. Germline assignment: CDR1 MNHEY and CDR2 SVGAGI. The CDR3 coding sequence is TGTGCCAGCAGTTACGCCTCAGGGACAGCTAACTATGGCTACACCTTC. It codes for CASSYASGTANYGYTF.

The chain combines TRBV2 with TRBJ2-2; tentatively, D is TRBD2 (7 bases). Trimming shortened V by 11 bases and J by 7 bases, and 20 bases separated the two germline ends. The CDR3 spans 14 residues. Germline CDR1 is SNHLY and CDR2 is FYNNEI. CDR3 DNA sequence: TGTGCCCGCTCAACAGGGTCTAGCGGCGGGGAGCTGTTTTTT. It codes for CARSTGSSGGELFF.

V gene TRBV6-1 combines with J gene TRBJ2-5, with 7 nucleotides matching TRBD1. The CDR3 sequence is 14 residues long. The germline gives CDR1 MNHNS, CDR2 SASEGT. V trimming: 8 bases; J trimming: 2 bases; junction bases outside the gene matches: 8. The CDR3 DNA reads as TGTGCCAGCCAGAAGGGGACAGAACAAGAGACCCAGTACTTC. Residues: CASQKGTEQETQYF.

The chain uses TRBV7-2 and TRBJ2-3; 13 bases line up with TRBD2. In germline, CDR1 is SGHTA, CDR2 FQGNSA. J lost 7 bases, V lost 1 base, and 5 bases had no gene match. The CDR3 loop spans 16 amino acids. CDR3 loop: CASSLGTSGGANTQYF. The CDR3 DNA follows: TGTGCCAGCAGCTTAGGCACTAGCGGGGGGGCTAATACGCAGTATTTT.

The rearrangement joins TRBV5-6 to TRBJ2-3; D perhaps matches TRBD1 (6 bases). V dropped 2 bases and J dropped 9 bases, with 10 bases sitting between them. The germline gives CDR1 SGHDT, CDR2 YYEEEE. The CDR3 extends over 12 amino acids. The CDR3: CASSLVGHTQYF. The CDR3 DNA is TGTGCCAGCAGCTTAGTGGGACACACGCAGTATTTT.

The chain has TRBV27 and TRBJ2-7, with 7 bases matching TRBD1. The DNA end favors TRBJ2-1, so the J call may be wrong. CDR1 MNHEY and CDR2 SMNVEV come from the germline V gene (reference sequence). This CDR3 contains 14 residues. CDR3 in amino acids: CASSSFTGVDEQFF. The CDR3 region has the DNA TGTGCCAGCAGTTCCTTCACAGGGGTCGACGAGCAGTTCTTC.

The J gene is TRBJ1-1, the V gene TRBV11-1, with 8 bases fitting TRBD1. In germline, CDR1 is SGHAT, CDR2 FQDESV (reference sequence). Unmatched junction bases numbered 3, after V lost 5 bases and J lost 1 base. This CDR3 is 14 amino acids long. The CDR3 DNA follows: TGTGCCAGCAGCGTCGGACAGGGGAACACTGAAGCTTTCTTT. It translates to CASSVGQGNTEAFF.

The chain employs TRBV6-5 and TRBJ2-5; TRBD2 is a possible D gene (6 bases). Trimming took 7 bases from V and 4 from J, leaving 19 bases between them. CDR1 MNHEY and CDR2 SVGAGI come from the germline V gene. This CDR3 is built from 15 residues. CDR3 coding DNA: TGTGCCAGCACTCCCCGGGCGGGGTTGGGAGAGACCCAGTACTTC. This codes for CASTPRAGLGETQYF.

This chain links TRBV30 with TRBJ2-7; D is unclear. Germline CDR1 GTSNPN, CDR2 SVGIG (reference sequence). The ends were cut back, 0 bases at V and 3 bases at J, with 9 bases in the middle. The CDR3 has 13 amino acids. The CDR3 coding sequence is TGTGCCTGGAGTGTACACATAAACTACGAGCAGTACTTC. It encodes CAWSVHINYEQYF.